Shown below are 32 T cell receptor beta chains from a single sample sequenced in a study of blood T cell repertoires in COVID-19. Only in-frame clones appear in the TCRdb table, and some are missing; sequencing was by immunoSEQ multiplex PCR. The repertoire includes about 440,000 clones, roughly 90% of them detected once, and 4% to 5.5% sits in the top ten. The sequencing input was peripheral blood. The receptors derive from a young woman with acute or convalescent COVID-19.

The chain uses TRBV5-6 and TRBJ2-7; a possible D gene is TRBD2 (5 bases). The germline V gene encodes CDR1 SGHDT and CDR2 YYEEEE. The germline V and J ends were trimmed by 3 bases and 4 bases, with 5 bases remaining between them. CDR3 length: 11 amino acids. The DNA of the CDR3 is TGTGCCAGCAGCTGGGAGTACGAGCAGTACTTC. As protein: CASSWEYEQYF.

The V gene is TRBV5-1, the J gene TRBJ2-5; 14 bases map to TRBD2. The germline V gene has CDR1 SGHRS and CDR2 YFSETQ. Unmatched junction bases numbered 3, after V lost 4 bases and J lost 4 bases. CDR3 length: 15 residues. CDR3 protein: CASSQGLAGGETQYF. The CDR3 DNA reads TGCGCCAGCAGCCAAGGACTAGCGGGAGGAGAGACCCAGTACTTC.

The rearrangement joins TRBV25-1 to TRBJ2-7; D perhaps matches TRBD2 (6 bases). CDR3 length equals 13 residues. The germline V and J ends were trimmed by 5 bases and 9 bases, with 17 bases remaining between them. Looked up from germline, CDR1 is MGHDK and CDR2 is SYGVNS. CDR3 sequence (DNA): TGTGCCAGCAGTACGGGGGTGGGCCGGGGGCAGTACTTC. Translating gives CASSTGVGRGQYF.

The chain employs TRBV7-9 and TRBJ2-2; 7 bases are shared with TRBD1. This CDR3 contains 16 residues. Germline V gives CDR1 SEHNR, CDR2 FQNEAQ (reference sequence). With 2 bases clipped from V and 1 base from J, the junction kept 4 bases outside the gene matches. CDR3: CASSLRQGENTGELFF. In nucleotides, the CDR3 is TGTGCCAGCAGCTTACGGCAGGGGGAGAACACCGGGGAGCTGTTTTTT.

This clone came up once. V gene TRBV27 combines with J gene TRBJ2-7, with 9 nucleotides matching TRBD1. CDR3 length: 14 amino acids. J was trimmed by 3 bases and V by 5 bases; bases with no gene match: 5. From germline, CDR1 is MNHEY and CDR2 SMNVEV (reference sequence). CDR3 nucleotides: TGTGCCAGCAGTGTATGGGGACAGGGCTACGAGCAGTACTTC. Protein product: CASSVWGQGYEQYF.

This chain uses TRBV9 with TRBJ2-3; possibly TRBD2 for D (5 bases). This CDR3 is built from 14 residues. The ends were cut back, 4 bases at V and 1 base at J, with 10 bases in the middle. In germline, CDR1 is SGDLS, CDR2 YYNGEE. The CDR3: CASSSRARTDTQYF. CDR3 sequence (DNA): TGTGCCAGCAGCTCGCGGGCCCGCACAGATACGCAGTATTTT.

The rearrangement joins TRBV18 to TRBJ2-1, with a tentative D call TRBD1 (5 bases). Trimming took 3 bases from V and 1 from J, leaving 19 bases between them. The CDR3 runs 18 residues. Germline CDR1 KGHSH, CDR2 LQKENI. The CDR3: CASSPAWGSLRSYNEQFF. CDR3 coding DNA: TGTGCCAGCTCACCGGCCTGGGGCAGCCTAAGGTCCTACAATGAGCAGTTCTTC.

J is TRBJ2-7 and V is TRBV4-1; TRBD1 aligns across 7 bases. From germline, CDR1 is MGHRA and CDR2 YSYEKL. The length of the CDR3 is 16 residues. The J segment lost 5 bases and the V segment lost 0 bases, leaving 10 bases of the junction unmatched. CDR3 sequence reads: CASSQDSAGGYDEQYF. DNA of the CDR3: TGCGCCAGCAGCCAAGATTCGGCAGGGGGTTATGACGAGCAGTACTTC.

The rearrangement uses TRBV30 and TRBJ1-1; possibly TRBD1 for D (6 bases). Germline V lookup: CDR1 GTSNPN, CDR2 SVGIG (reference sequence). V dropped 1 base and J dropped 3 bases, with 15 bases sitting between them. The CDR3 consists of 15 residues. The CDR3 DNA follows: TGTGCCTGGAGTGACCTACGACAGGTAGACACTGAAGCTTTCTTT. Encoded protein: CAWSDLRQVDTEAFF.

This clone was counted a few times. The CDR3: CASSHQDRVNQPQHF. Written as DNA, the CDR3 is TGTGCCAGCAGCCACCAGGACAGGGTAAATCAGCCCCAGCATTTT. This sequence joins TRBV7-8 and TRBJ1-5; 8 bases align to TRBD1. Germline V lookup: CDR1 SGHVS, CDR2 FQNEAQ. CDR3 length equals 15 residues. With 5 bases clipped from V and 4 bases from J, the junction kept 7 bases outside the gene matches. Full variable domain (missing parts from reference TRBV7-8 and TRBJ1-5): GAGVSQSPRYKVAKRGQDVALRCDPISGHVSLFWYQQALGQGPEFLTYFQNEAQLDKSGLPSDRFFAERPEGSVSTLKIQRTQQEDSAVYLCASSHQDRVNQPQHFGDGTRLSIL.

V gene TRBV20-1 combines with J gene TRBJ1-2, with D unresolved. This CDR3 contains 10 residues. Germline-derived CDR1 and CDR2 are DFQATT and SNEGSKA (reference sequence). The V end was cut by 5 bases, the J end by 7 bases, with 8 bases between. This CDR3 is CSAEEAGYTF. The CDR3 DNA reads as TGCAGTGCTGAGGAGGCTGGCTACACCTTC.

The chain uses TRBV24-1 and TRBJ1-2; 9 bases fit TRBD1. V dropped 3 bases and J dropped 4; count of bases not matched to a gene: 2. The CDR3 totals 14 residues. Per the germline V gene, CDR1 is KGHDR and CDR2 is SFDVKD. The CDR3 sequence is CATSDGQGPYGYTF. CDR3 in DNA: TGTGCCACCAGTGATGGACAGGGGCCCTATGGCTACACCTTC.

CDR3 loop: CASSQDQFGRVAYGYTF. CDR3 coding DNA: TGTGCCAGCAGCCAAGATCAGTTTGGGAGGGTCGCCTATGGCTACACCTTC. This chain joins TRBV3-1 (or the pseudogene TRBV3-2) and TRBJ1-2; D not certain. The ends were cut back, 0 bases at V and 4 bases at J, with 18 bases in the middle. This CDR3 has 17 residues. From germline, CDR1 is LGHDT and CDR2 YNNKEL (reference sequence).

The chain carries TRBV12-5 and TRBJ2-2, with TRBD2 matching over 13 bases. The CDR3 runs 15 residues. CDR1 is LGHNT, CDR2 FRNRAP, per germline. V lost 7 bases, J lost 6 bases, and 5 bases stayed unmatched. In DNA form, the CDR3 reads TGTGCTAGTGCCGGACTAGCGGGGGAGGCCGGGGAGCTGTTTTTT. This codes for CASAGLAGEAGELFF.

This chain links TRBV18 with TRBJ1-1; the D is unclear. The germline V gene encodes CDR1 KGHSH and CDR2 LQKENI. The V gene lost 3 bases and the J gene lost 5 bases, with 16 bases spanning the gap. The CDR3 is 15 residues long. The CDR3, as DNA: TGTGCCAGCTCACCCCCCTTTTTGGCCAGTACTGAAGCTTTCTTT. Its protein product is CASSPPFLASTEAFF. The variable domain in full, with the rest retrieved from reference TRBV18 and TRBJ1-1, is NAGVMQNPRHLVRRRGQEARLRCSPMKGHSHVYWYRQLPEEGLKFMVYLQKENIIDESGMPKERFSAEFPKEGPSILRIQQVVRGDSAAYFCASSPPFLASTEAFFGQGTRLTVV.

The chain has TRBV7-2 and TRBJ1-2, with a tentative D call TRBD1 (6 bases). From germline, CDR1 is SGHTA and CDR2 FQGNSA. V was cut by 1 base and J by 0 bases, with 9 bases left in between. This CDR3 contains 15 residues. CDR3: CASSLVKGANYGYTF. For the CDR3, the DNA is TGTGCCAGCAGCTTAGTGAAGGGGGCTAACTATGGCTACACCTTC.

Regarding this clone: The same CDR3 arises from other DNA sequences in this sample as well. The V and J genes are TRBV20-1 and TRBJ2-3, with D unresolved. CDR1 is DFQATT, CDR2 SNEGSKA, per germline (reference sequence). The CDR3 contains 12 residues. Deletions cut 3 bases from V and 3 bases from J, with 7 bases between. CDR3 protein: CSASSSTDTQYF. The CDR3 DNA follows: TGCAGTGCTAGTTCCTCGACAGATACGCAGTATTTT.

The CDR3 nucleotides read TGTGCCATCACCTCGGAGGACGTCGATACGCAGTATTTT. Its translation is CAITSEDVDTQYF. The chain combines TRBV10-3 with TRBJ2-3; perhaps TRBD2 as D (5 bases). V lost 7 bases, J lost 6 bases, and 14 bases lay in between. This CDR3 is 13 amino acids long. The germline V gene encodes CDR1 ENHRY and CDR2 SYGVKD.

The chain has TRBV6-5 and TRBJ1-2, with TRBD1 as a possible D gene (6 bases). Per the germline V gene, CDR1 is MNHEY and CDR2 is SVGAGI. The V end was cut by 7 bases, the J end by 3 bases, with 12 bases between. This CDR3 spans 13 amino acids. CDR3 nucleotides: TGTGCCAGCACTGGAACAGGGTACTATGGCTACACCTTC. This gives the protein CASTGTGYYGYTF.

This chain joins TRBV19 and TRBJ2-7, with 10 positions matching TRBD1. This CDR3 is built from 15 residues. Germline CDR1 LNHDA, CDR2 SQIVND (reference sequence). The V gene end was trimmed by 11 bases and the J gene end by 1 base; junction bases not matched to a gene: 11. This CDR3 is CAASETGGPSYEQYF. CDR3 DNA: TGTGCCGCGAGTGAGACAGGGGGCCCATCCTACGAGCAGTACTTC.

This sequence joins TRBV5-4 and TRBJ1-5; possibly TRBD1 for D (6 bases). Trimming took 0 bases from V and 1 from J, leaving 8 bases between them. This CDR3 is 15 amino acids long. CDR1 is SGHNT, CDR2 YYREEE, per germline (reference sequence). The chain's CDR3 is CASSLGGQSNQPQHF. Here the CDR3 DNA reads TGTGCCAGCAGCTTGGGTGGACAGAGCAATCAGCCCCAGCATTTT.

This chain uses TRBV9 with TRBJ2-1; D might be TRBD2 (5 bases). The germline V gene has CDR1 SGDLS and CDR2 YYNGEE. This CDR3 is built from 15 residues. V was trimmed by 4 bases and J by 1 base, leaving 12 bases between them. This chain's CDR3 is CASSPLAKSYNEQFF. The CDR3 DNA is TGTGCCAGCAGCCCTCTAGCTAAATCCTACAATGAGCAGTTCTTC.

The chain uses TRBV5-1 and TRBJ2-5, with 14 bases aligning to TRBD2. V lost 5 bases and J lost 4; bases outside the gene matches: 16. This CDR3 is 19 amino acids long. Germline loops: CDR1 SGHRS, CDR2 YFSETQ. CDR3 coding DNA: TGCGCCAGCAGTTACCACTCATTGACTAGCGGGGGGGTTCGAGAGACCCAGTACTTC. Translated: CASSYHSLTSGGVRETQYF.

The chain joins TRBV6-5 to TRBJ2-3; a possible D gene is TRBD1 (6 bases). CDR1 MNHEY and CDR2 SVGAGI come from the germline V gene. Trimming stripped 7 bases from V and 1 base from J, with 15 bases between. The CDR3 contains 15 residues. CDR3 amino acids: CASTNEQGRTDTQYF. CDR3 DNA: TGTGCCAGCACGAATGAACAGGGACGCACAGATACGCAGTATTTT.

The genes are TRBV19 and TRBJ1-2; D not certain. This CDR3 spans 14 amino acids. Germline lookup yields CDR1 LNHDA and CDR2 SQIVND (reference sequence). Trimming took off 6 bases at V and 3 bases at J, with 14 bases between the two ends. The CDR3 sequence is CASRTQKADYGYTF. CDR3 sequence (DNA): TGTGCCAGTAGGACGCAGAAAGCGGACTATGGCTACACCTTC.

As DNA, the CDR3 is TGTGCCAGTAGTCCGAAACAGGGGGCTCGCACTGAAGCTTTCTTT. Protein: CASSPKQGARTEAFF. The chain joins TRBV19 to TRBJ1-1; 9 positions agree with TRBD1. Germline lookup yields CDR1 LNHDA and CDR2 SQIVND (reference sequence). The CDR3 is made up of 15 amino acids. The V segment lost 5 bases and the J segment 4 bases; nucleotides outside the gene matches: 8.

The chain joins TRBV5-8 to TRBJ1-1; D uncertain. This CDR3 spans 15 amino acids. The V end lost 4 bases, the J end lost 2 bases, and 15 bases lay between the germline ends. The V gene's germline CDR1 is SGHTS and CDR2 YDEGEE. CDR3 residues: CASSITGSFNTEAFF. DNA for the CDR3: TGTGCCAGCAGCATTACCGGGAGTTTCAACACTGAAGCTTTCTTT.

The chain employs TRBV7-9 and TRBJ2-3; D unclear. Germline CDR1 and CDR2: SEHNR and FQNEAQ (reference sequence). Trimming cost V 1 base and J 4 bases, with 12 bases left between them. This CDR3 has 15 residues. The CDR3 DNA sequence: TGTGCCAGCAGCTTAGTTTTGTCAGAGGCAGATACGCAGTATTTT. Translation: CASSLVLSEADTQYF. The full variable domain, completed using reference TRBV7-9 and TRBJ2-3, is DTGVSQNPRHKITKRGQNVTFRCDPISEHNRLYWYRQTLGQGPEFLTYFQNEAQLEKSRLLSDRFSAERPKGSFSTLEIQRTEQGDSAMYLCASSLVLSEADTQYFGPGTRLTVL.

The chain has TRBV12-3 or TRBV12-4 and TRBJ2-5; D may be TRBD2 (6 bases). V was pared by 9 bases and J by 4 bases, with 15 bases between. The CDR3 is made up of 13 amino acids. The CDR3 DNA reads TGTGCCAGTGGGGGACCGGAGGGAGAGACCCAGTACTTC. Protein sequence: CASGGPEGETQYF.

V is TRBV6-2 or TRBV6-3 and J is TRBJ2-1; 10 nucleotides align to TRBD1. The V and J ends lost 4 bases and 4 bases, in that order; junction bases with no gene match: 7. CDR3 length equals 16 residues. Germline values: CDR1 MNHEY, CDR2 SVGEGT. This chain's CDR3 is CASSSRRDRGYNEQFF. CDR3 DNA sequence: TGTGCCAGCAGTTCCCGTAGGGACAGGGGATACAATGAGCAGTTCTTC.

The V and J genes are TRBV28 and TRBJ2-6; possibly TRBD1 for D (6 bases). Germline V gene lookup returns CDR1 MDHEN and CDR2 SYDVKM. The CDR3 is made up of 17 amino acids. V gave up 3 bases and J gave up 3 bases, with 15 bases separating them. For the CDR3, the DNA is TGTGCCAGCAGTTTTCGGATTGGGGGCTTTGGGGCCAACGTCCTGACTTTC. Protein: CASSFRIGGFGANVLTF.

The gene calls are TRBV10-2 and TRBJ1-6; 10 nucleotides line up with TRBD1. The CDR3 covers 13 residues. V shed 6 bases, J shed 9 bases, and the junction held 2 bases outside the gene matches. Per the germline V gene, CDR1 is WSHSY and CDR2 is SAAADI. The CDR3 protein is CASRTGGGSPLHF. DNA for the CDR3: TGCGCCAGCAGGACAGGGGGCGGTTCACCCCTCCACTTT.